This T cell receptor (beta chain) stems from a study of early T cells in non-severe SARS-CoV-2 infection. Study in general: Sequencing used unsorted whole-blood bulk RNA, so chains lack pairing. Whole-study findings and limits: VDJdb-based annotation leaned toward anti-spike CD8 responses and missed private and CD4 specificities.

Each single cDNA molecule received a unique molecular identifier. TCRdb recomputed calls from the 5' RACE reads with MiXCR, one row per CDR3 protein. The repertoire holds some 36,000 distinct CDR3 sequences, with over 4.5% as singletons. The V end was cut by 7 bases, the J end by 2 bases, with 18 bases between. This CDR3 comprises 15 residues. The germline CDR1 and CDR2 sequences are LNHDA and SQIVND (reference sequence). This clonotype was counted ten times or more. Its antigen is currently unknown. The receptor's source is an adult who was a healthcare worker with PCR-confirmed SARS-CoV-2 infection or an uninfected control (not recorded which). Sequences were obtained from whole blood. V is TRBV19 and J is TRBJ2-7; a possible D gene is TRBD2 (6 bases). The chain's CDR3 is CASNPGPSAPYEQYF. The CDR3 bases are TGTGCCAGTAACCCAGGTCCTAGCGCGCCCTACGAGCAGTACTTC.